The rows below give T cell receptor beta chains drawn from one sample of a study of blood T cell repertoires in COVID-19. Profiled with immunoSEQ multiplex PCR; TCRdb holds only in-frame clones, not every one. The sample consists of 150,000 to 200,000 clones, about 86% of them appearing once. Sequenced material: peripheral blood. Every receptor here comes from a woman under 30 who had recovered from COVID-19. Both conserved end residues are part of each CDR3. The D gene is left open where the match is weak. Where a row states a size, it is once, few, many or the class of an expanded clone; other rows omit it.

j_gene: TRBJ2-7
abundance: .
v_gene: TRBV9
d_gene: TRBD2
CDR3nt: TGTGCCAGCAGCGTATATGGCGGGGGGGCCTTCGACGAGCAGTACTTC
CDR3aa: CASSVYGGGAFDEQYF

j_gene: TRBJ2-1
abundance: .
v_gene: TRBV6-6
d_gene: TRBD1
CDR3nt: TGTGCCAGCGGGGACAGACACAATGAGCAGTTCTTC
CDR3aa: CASGDRHNEQFF

j_gene: TRBJ2-3
abundance: .
v_gene: TRBV9
d_gene: TRBD2
CDR3nt: TGTGCCAGCAGCGTAGCTAGCGGGATAACCGGAGATACGCAGTATTTT
CDR3aa: CASSVASGITGDTQYF

j_gene: TRBJ1-1
abundance: once
v_gene: TRBV27
d_gene: .
CDR3nt: TGTGCCAGCAGTGCCATGGTCGCCAACGGGAACACTGAAGCTTTCTTT
CDR3aa: CASSAMVANGNTEAFF

j_gene: TRBJ2-1
abundance: .
v_gene: TRBV19
d_gene: .
CDR3nt: TGTGCCAGTAGGATTTGGGGCAGTTATAACAATGAGCAGTTCTTC
CDR3aa: CASRIWGSYNNEQFF

j_gene: TRBJ1-1
abundance: .
v_gene: TRBV5-6
d_gene: .
CDR3nt: TGTGCCAGCAGCTTGCGATGGAAGACAGCAAACACTGAAGCTTTCTTT
CDR3aa: CASSLRWKTANTEAFF

j_gene: TRBJ2-1
abundance: few
v_gene: TRBV12-3/TRBV12-4
d_gene: .
CDR3nt: TGTGCCAGCAGTTTTTCGGGTCGGGAGCAGTTCTTC
CDR3aa: CASSFSGREQFF

j_gene: TRBJ1-2
abundance: .
v_gene: TRBV4-2
d_gene: .
CDR3nt: TGTGCCAGCAGCCAACAACGGACACCCACGAACTATGGCTACACCTTC
CDR3aa: CASSQQRTPTNYGYTF

j_gene: TRBJ2-1
abundance: .
v_gene: TRBV10-3
d_gene: TRBD2
CDR3nt: TGTGCCATCAGTGAGTCTGGGACTAGCGGGGGGCGCTACAATGAGCAGTTCTTC
CDR3aa: CAISESGTSGGRYNEQFF

j_gene: TRBJ1-4
abundance: .
v_gene: TRBV27
d_gene: .
CDR3nt: TGTGCCAGCAGTTTTGCACAGGGAAGTGAAAAACTGTTTTTT
CDR3aa: CASSFAQGSEKLFF

j_gene: TRBJ2-7
abundance: .
v_gene: TRBV5-5
d_gene: TRBD1
CDR3nt: TGTGCCAGCAGCTACCGGGACAGACCTTACGAGCAGTACTTC
CDR3aa: CASSYRDRPYEQYF

j_gene: TRBJ1-5
abundance: .
v_gene: TRBV19
d_gene: .
CDR3nt: TGTGCCAGTAGGCAGGCCGGGGATCAGCCCCAGCATTTT
CDR3aa: CASRQAGDQPQHF

j_gene: TRBJ1-5
abundance: .
v_gene: TRBV19
d_gene: .
CDR3nt: TGTGCCAGTAGCATCAGCCGCAGGGGTAATCAGCCCCAGCATTTT
CDR3aa: CASSISRRGNQPQHF

j_gene: TRBJ1-2
abundance: once
v_gene: TRBV7-2
d_gene: .
CDR3nt: TGTGCCAGCAGCTTAGGGCAGAATGGCTACACCTTC
CDR3aa: CASSLGQNGYTF

j_gene: TRBJ2-7
abundance: .
v_gene: TRBV7-3
d_gene: TRBD2
CDR3nt: TGTGCCAGCAGCTTAGCGGGGGGGTACGAGCAGTACTTC
CDR3aa: CASSLAGGYEQYF

j_gene: TRBJ2-1
abundance: .
v_gene: TRBV7-3
d_gene: .
CDR3nt: TGTGCCAGCAGCTTAAGTTTAGGGACCCGAGGGGGCAATGAGCAGTTCTTC
CDR3aa: CASSLSLGTRGGNEQFF

j_gene: TRBJ2-5
abundance: .
v_gene: TRBV28
d_gene: .
CDR3nt: TGTGCCAGCACCGGCAGCGGGCGCCAAGAGACCCAGTACTTC
CDR3aa: CASTGSGRQETQYF

j_gene: TRBJ2-1
abundance: .
v_gene: TRBV4-3
d_gene: TRBD2
CDR3nt: TGCGCCAGCAGCCAAGAATCAGGAGCGGGGGGGCAGAGTCAGTTCTTC
CDR3aa: CASSQESGAGGQSQFF

j_gene: TRBJ2-1
abundance: once
v_gene: TRBV27
d_gene: .
CDR3nt: TGTGCCAGCAGTTTATCGGGGAGCTCCTACAATGAGCAGTTCTTC
CDR3aa: CASSLSGSSYNEQFF

j_gene: TRBJ2-7
abundance: .
v_gene: TRBV10-3
d_gene: TRBD1
CDR3nt: TGTGCCATCAGTGAGACAGGGGCCTACGAGCAGTACTTC
CDR3aa: CAISETGAYEQYF

j_gene: TRBJ2-1
abundance: .
v_gene: TRBV4-3
d_gene: TRBD2
CDR3nt: TGCGCCAGCAGCCAAGAATGGGGAGGGCACTCCTACAATGAGCAGTTCTTC
CDR3aa: CASSQEWGGHSYNEQFF

j_gene: TRBJ2-7
abundance: .
v_gene: TRBV6-6
d_gene: .
CDR3nt: TGTGCCAGCAGTTACGGAGTAGCGCCTGGCCCCTACGAGCAGTACTTC
CDR3aa: CASSYGVAPGPYEQYF

j_gene: TRBJ2-3
abundance: .
v_gene: TRBV7-3
d_gene: .
CDR3nt: TGTGCCAGCAGCTCACAAGGGGCCGATACGCAGTATTTT
CDR3aa: CASSSQGADTQYF

j_gene: TRBJ1-2
abundance: .
v_gene: TRBV7-6
d_gene: .
CDR3nt: TGTGCCAGCAGCCCCTCGTGGGGGGGCGTAGGCTACACCTTC
CDR3aa: CASSPSWGGVGYTF

j_gene: TRBJ1-1
abundance: .
v_gene: TRBV6-4
d_gene: .
CDR3nt: TGTGCCAGCAGTGACTCAGAGGGCGGGGGCACTGAAGCTTTCTTT
CDR3aa: CASSDSEGGGTEAFF

j_gene: TRBJ2-1
abundance: .
v_gene: TRBV5-1
d_gene: TRBD2
CDR3nt: TGCGCCAGCAGCTTGCCGGGACTAGCGGTCTACAATGAGCAGTTCTTC
CDR3aa: CASSLPGLAVYNEQFF

j_gene: TRBJ1-1
abundance: once
v_gene: TRBV5-4
d_gene: .
CDR3nt: TGTGCCGGAGGGGATGGTTTCTTT
CDR3aa: CAGGDGFF

j_gene: TRBJ1-6
abundance: .
v_gene: TRBV5-4
d_gene: .
CDR3nt: TGTGCCAGCAGCACCCGAGACAAAAGTTCACCCCTCCACTTT
CDR3aa: CASSTRDKSSPLHF

j_gene: TRBJ1-2
abundance: .
v_gene: TRBV7-9
d_gene: .
CDR3nt: TGTGCCAGCAGCTTAGGCGAGGGAGTCCGTGGCTACACCTTC
CDR3aa: CASSLGEGVRGYTF

j_gene: TRBJ2-1
abundance: .
v_gene: TRBV19
d_gene: .
CDR3nt: TGTGCCAGTAGTATCACCCCGGGTATCGGGTACAATGAGCAGTTCTTC
CDR3aa: CASSITPGIGYNEQFF

j_gene: TRBJ1-1
abundance: once
v_gene: TRBV18
d_gene: .
CDR3nt: TGTGCCAGCTCACCCCAAATTAACACTGAAGCTTTCTTT
CDR3aa: CASSPQINTEAFF

j_gene: TRBJ1-1
abundance: .
v_gene: TRBV4-3
d_gene: .
CDR3nt: TGCGCCAGCAGCCAAGTATTTGGAGAGACTGAAGCTTTCTTT
CDR3aa: CASSQVFGETEAFF

j_gene: TRBJ1-1
abundance: .
v_gene: TRBV5-1
d_gene: .
CDR3nt: TGCGCCAGCAGGGAGGGACTGGGTGAAGCTTTCTTT
CDR3aa: CASREGLGEAFF

j_gene: TRBJ1-4
abundance: few
v_gene: TRBV4-3
d_gene: .
CDR3nt: TGCGCCAGCAGCCAAGATGTGGGGGAGGCACTGTTTTTT
CDR3aa: CASSQDVGEALFF

j_gene: TRBJ2-1
abundance: .
v_gene: TRBV5-5
d_gene: TRBD2
CDR3nt: TGTGCCAGCAGCTTGCGGGAGGCATCCTACAATGAGCAGTTCTTC
CDR3aa: CASSLREASYNEQFF

j_gene: TRBJ2-7
abundance: .
v_gene: TRBV9
d_gene: TRBD1
CDR3nt: TGTGCCAGCAGCGGACAGGGCGGTTTCGGCTACGAGCAGTACTTC
CDR3aa: CASSGQGGFGYEQYF

j_gene: TRBJ2-5
abundance: .
v_gene: TRBV5-1
d_gene: .
CDR3nt: TGCGCCAGCAGGAGAGGGTACAACTCCTTTCAAGAGACCCAGTACTTC
CDR3aa: CASRRGYNSFQETQYF

j_gene: TRBJ2-3
abundance: .
v_gene: TRBV6-5
d_gene: .
CDR3nt: TGTGCCAGCCTCCCCGCGGGATTCACAGATACGCAGTATTTT
CDR3aa: CASLPAGFTDTQYF

j_gene: TRBJ2-7
abundance: .
v_gene: TRBV11-2
d_gene: .
CDR3nt: TGTGCCAGCAGCTCGACCGGGACACCACCCTACGAGCAGTACTTC
CDR3aa: CASSSTGTPPYEQYF

j_gene: TRBJ1-5
abundance: few
v_gene: TRBV19
d_gene: .
CDR3nt: TGTGCCAGTAGTATAGGGCAGGGTTTCAATCAGCCCCAGCATTTT
CDR3aa: CASSIGQGFNQPQHF

j_gene: TRBJ2-7
abundance: .
v_gene: TRBV29-1
d_gene: .
CDR3nt: TGCAGCGTTAGAGAAAACTCCTACGAGCAGTACTTC
CDR3aa: CSVRENSYEQYF

j_gene: TRBJ1-1
abundance: few
v_gene: TRBV6-2/TRBV6-3
d_gene: .
CDR3nt: TGTGCCAGCAGTTACTCTCCGTTGTCCACTGAAGCTTTCTTT
CDR3aa: CASSYSPLSTEAFF

j_gene: TRBJ1-1
abundance: .
v_gene: TRBV29-1
d_gene: .
CDR3nt: TGCAGCGCCCGGACAGACATGAACACTGAAGCTTTCTTT
CDR3aa: CSARTDMNTEAFF

j_gene: TRBJ1-5
abundance: few
v_gene: TRBV24-1
d_gene: .
CDR3nt: TGTGCCACCAGTGGGGGACTGAATCAGCCCCAGCATTTT
CDR3aa: CATSGGLNQPQHF

j_gene: TRBJ2-1
abundance: .
v_gene: TRBV7-8
d_gene: TRBD1
CDR3nt: TGTGCCAGCAGCTTAGTTAGACTACTCGTTCGGGACAGGCGCTCCTACAATGAGCAGTTCTTC
CDR3aa: CASSLVRLLVRDRRSYNEQFF

j_gene: TRBJ2-1
abundance: .
v_gene: TRBV4-3
d_gene: TRBD2
CDR3nt: TGCGCCAGCAGCCAAGAAGCGGGGTCCATCTACAATGAGCAGTTCTTC
CDR3aa: CASSQEAGSIYNEQFF

j_gene: TRBJ2-1
abundance: .
v_gene: TRBV7-9
d_gene: .
CDR3nt: TGTGCCAGCAGCTATAGCCAGGGCCTTAATGAGCAGTTCTTC
CDR3aa: CASSYSQGLNEQFF

j_gene: TRBJ2-7
abundance: .
v_gene: TRBV7-6
d_gene: TRBD1
CDR3nt: TGTGCCAGCAGCTTAGGGACAGGGAGGTACGAGCAGTACTTC
CDR3aa: CASSLGTGRYEQYF

j_gene: TRBJ1-6
abundance: .
v_gene: TRBV19
d_gene: .
CDR3nt: TGTGCCAGTAGTATCGAACGGGGGGCTAATTCACCCCTCCACTTT
CDR3aa: CASSIERGANSPLHF

j_gene: TRBJ1-1
abundance: .
v_gene: TRBV11-3
d_gene: .
CDR3nt: TGTGCCAGCAGCTTAGGGGGGGGAGCCGAAGCTTTCTTT
CDR3aa: CASSLGGGAEAFF

j_gene: TRBJ2-2
abundance: .
v_gene: TRBV29-1
d_gene: TRBD1
CDR3nt: TGCAGCGTTGGGACAGGGGGCCCCCACACCGGGGAGCTGTTTTTT
CDR3aa: CSVGTGGPHTGELFF

j_gene: TRBJ2-4
abundance: .
v_gene: TRBV15
d_gene: TRBD1
CDR3nt: TGTGCCACCAGGGGGGACAGGGGAGCCAAAAACATTCAGTACTTC
CDR3aa: CATRGDRGAKNIQYF

j_gene: TRBJ2-7
abundance: once
v_gene: TRBV4-3
d_gene: TRBD2
CDR3nt: TGCGCCAGCAGCCAAGATCGACTAGCGGGGATCTCCTACGAGCAGTACTTC
CDR3aa: CASSQDRLAGISYEQYF

j_gene: TRBJ2-7
abundance: few
v_gene: TRBV2
d_gene: TRBD1
CDR3nt: TGTGCCAGCAGTGATTTTGGGACAGGGTTTTACGAGCAGTACTTC
CDR3aa: CASSDFGTGFYEQYF